The 9 T cell receptor beta chains listed next were all sequenced from one sample in a study of T-cell memory formation after mild COVID-19. TCRdb passed the 5' RACE reads through MiXCR, listing each CDR3 protein once. The sample yields a few hundred thousand distinct CDR3 sequences, approximately 25% seen once. Sequences were obtained from PBMCs or a T cell subset sorted from them (not recorded which). Receptors originate from an adult woman who had mild COVID-19 (a few samples of this study predate the infection). Cell type and time point are not known.

This clonotype was detected only a few times. CDR3 amino acids: CASSGTLLNTEAFF. CDR3 DNA: TGCGCCAGCAGCGGAACGTTACTGAACACTGAAGCTTTCTTT. V gene TRBV4-1 combines with J gene TRBJ1-1; no firm D call. The CDR3 has 14 amino acids. With 5 bases removed from V and 0 bases from J, the gap between germline ends came to 10 bases. The germline CDR1 and CDR2 sequences are MGHRA and YSYEKL.

The CDR3 loop reads CAWSVPFTDTQYF. CDR3 DNA sequence: TGTGCCTGGAGTGTACCTTTCACAGATACGCAGTATTTT. The chain carries TRBV30 and TRBJ2-3; no reliable D call. CDR1 is GTSNPN and CDR2 is SVGIG in the germline V gene (reference sequence). The CDR3 sequence is 13 residues long. Deletions cut 0 bases from V and 2 bases from J, with 6 bases between.

The chain employs TRBV4-3 and TRBJ2-4, with D possibly TRBD2 on 5 matching bases. The CDR3 extends over 14 amino acids. Germline values: CDR1 LGHNA, CDR2 YSLEER. V gave up 0 bases and J gave up 13 bases, with 16 bases separating them. The CDR3 is CASSQEWVATGQYF. The CDR3 region has the DNA TGCGCCAGCAGCCAAGAATGGGTAGCCACGGGACAGTACTTC.

The genes are TRBV3-1 and TRBJ2-1, with D possibly matching TRBD2 (6 bases). Trimming removed 0 bases at V and 11 bases at J, with 8 bases between. CDR1 and CDR2 from the germline V gene are LGHDT and YNNKEL (reference sequence). The CDR3 spans 12 residues. Here the CDR3 DNA reads TGTGCCAGCAGCCAAGACGGACTACAGCAGTTCTTC. Translated, it gives CASSQDGLQQFF.

The V gene is TRBV7-2, the J gene TRBJ2-1, with 11 nucleotides matching TRBD1. The J call may not be correct, given that the DNA end is closer to TRBJ2-7. In germline, CDR1 is SGHTA, CDR2 FQGNSA. CDR3 length: 16 residues. The CDR3 sequence: CASSLAWTGGGHEQYF. The CDR3 DNA follows: TGTGCCAGCAGCTTAGCCTGGACAGGGGGCGGCCACGAGCAGTACTTC.

This clonotype was detected a few times. The chain joins TRBV7-3 to TRBJ2-5, with D unclear. Trimming stripped 3 bases from V and 0 bases from J, with 5 bases between. CDR3 size: 13 residues. CDR1 is SGHTA, CDR2 FQGTGA, per germline. CDR3 region: CASSFQDQETQYF. CDR3 DNA sequence: TGTGCCAGCAGCTTCCAGGACCAAGAGACCCAGTACTTC. The full variable domain, rest sourced from reference TRBV7-3 and TRBJ2-5, is GAGVSQTPSNKVTEKGKYVELRCDPISGHTALYWYRQSLGQGPEFLIYFQGTGAADDSGLPNDRFFAVRPEGSVSTLKIQRTERGDSAVYLCASSFQDQETQYFGPGTRLLVL.

This clonotype was seen only a few times. The chain couples TRBV5-4 to TRBJ2-7, with TRBD1 matching 8 bases. Germline V lookup: CDR1 SGHNT, CDR2 YYREEE (reference sequence). The CDR3 consists of 16 residues. V dropped 4 bases and J dropped 4; count of bases not matched to a gene: 13. The CDR3 reads CASSVAGGRPNYEQYF. The CDR3 nucleotides read TGTGCCAGCAGCGTCGCAGGGGGCCGGCCCAATTACGAGCAGTACTTC.

The rearrangement uses TRBV6-5 and TRBJ1-1, with D tentatively TRBD1 (5 bases). Germline CDR1 is MNHEY and CDR2 is SVGAGI. The V end was cut by 6 bases, the J end by 3 bases, with 29 bases between. CDR3 length equals 19 residues. DNA of the CDR3: TGTGCCAGCAGAAAGAGCAAGATTGGGACTGACTTTAAGGACACTGAAGCTTTCTTT. Translation gives CASRKSKIGTDFKDTEAFF.

The chain carries TRBV2 and TRBJ1-1, with D perhaps TRBD1 (5 bases). Per the germline V gene, CDR1 is SNHLY and CDR2 is FYNNEI. V shed 8 bases and J shed 0 bases, with 16 bases lying between them. This CDR3 is 15 amino acids long. The CDR3 bases are TGTGCCAGCGGCCACGGTCACAGGCTGAACACTGAAGCTTTCTTT. The encoded protein is CASGHGHRLNTEAFF.